This T cell receptor (beta chain) appears in the sequencing data of a study of post-analysis software for immune sequencing data. Study context: Recorded subtypes: relapsing-remitting, secondary progressive, progressive-relapsing; some patients unannotated.

Tagging with unique molecular identifiers was a feature of the TCR beta cDNA libraries. TCRdb called the PCR reads again in MiXCR, with one record for every CDR3 protein. Altogether fewer than 550,000 distinct CDR3 sequences are present, 34% being singletons, with the ten largest covering approximately 6%. The CDR3 consists of 17 residues. Germline values: CDR1 LNHNV, CDR2 YYDKDF (reference sequence). Trimming at V came to 1 base and at J to 1 base, leaving 5 bases not matched to a gene. This clonotype was picked up one time. Its antigen is undetermined. Study results and caveats: Controls showed lower frequencies than patients for roughly five TRBV segments, and TRBV5-6, TRBV5-1 and TRBV20-1 were among these. A significant reduction in normalized Chao1 diversity was observed in multiple sclerosis patients versus controls.

The rearrangement links TRBV15 to TRBJ2-2; 8 positions match TRBD2. The source material was blood. The receptor was isolated from a girl younger than 18 with multiple sclerosis. The CDR3 coding sequence is TGTGCCACCAGCAGAGGAGGCCTAGCGGGGAACACCGGGGAGCTGTTTTTT. Translation: CATSRGGLAGNTGELFF.